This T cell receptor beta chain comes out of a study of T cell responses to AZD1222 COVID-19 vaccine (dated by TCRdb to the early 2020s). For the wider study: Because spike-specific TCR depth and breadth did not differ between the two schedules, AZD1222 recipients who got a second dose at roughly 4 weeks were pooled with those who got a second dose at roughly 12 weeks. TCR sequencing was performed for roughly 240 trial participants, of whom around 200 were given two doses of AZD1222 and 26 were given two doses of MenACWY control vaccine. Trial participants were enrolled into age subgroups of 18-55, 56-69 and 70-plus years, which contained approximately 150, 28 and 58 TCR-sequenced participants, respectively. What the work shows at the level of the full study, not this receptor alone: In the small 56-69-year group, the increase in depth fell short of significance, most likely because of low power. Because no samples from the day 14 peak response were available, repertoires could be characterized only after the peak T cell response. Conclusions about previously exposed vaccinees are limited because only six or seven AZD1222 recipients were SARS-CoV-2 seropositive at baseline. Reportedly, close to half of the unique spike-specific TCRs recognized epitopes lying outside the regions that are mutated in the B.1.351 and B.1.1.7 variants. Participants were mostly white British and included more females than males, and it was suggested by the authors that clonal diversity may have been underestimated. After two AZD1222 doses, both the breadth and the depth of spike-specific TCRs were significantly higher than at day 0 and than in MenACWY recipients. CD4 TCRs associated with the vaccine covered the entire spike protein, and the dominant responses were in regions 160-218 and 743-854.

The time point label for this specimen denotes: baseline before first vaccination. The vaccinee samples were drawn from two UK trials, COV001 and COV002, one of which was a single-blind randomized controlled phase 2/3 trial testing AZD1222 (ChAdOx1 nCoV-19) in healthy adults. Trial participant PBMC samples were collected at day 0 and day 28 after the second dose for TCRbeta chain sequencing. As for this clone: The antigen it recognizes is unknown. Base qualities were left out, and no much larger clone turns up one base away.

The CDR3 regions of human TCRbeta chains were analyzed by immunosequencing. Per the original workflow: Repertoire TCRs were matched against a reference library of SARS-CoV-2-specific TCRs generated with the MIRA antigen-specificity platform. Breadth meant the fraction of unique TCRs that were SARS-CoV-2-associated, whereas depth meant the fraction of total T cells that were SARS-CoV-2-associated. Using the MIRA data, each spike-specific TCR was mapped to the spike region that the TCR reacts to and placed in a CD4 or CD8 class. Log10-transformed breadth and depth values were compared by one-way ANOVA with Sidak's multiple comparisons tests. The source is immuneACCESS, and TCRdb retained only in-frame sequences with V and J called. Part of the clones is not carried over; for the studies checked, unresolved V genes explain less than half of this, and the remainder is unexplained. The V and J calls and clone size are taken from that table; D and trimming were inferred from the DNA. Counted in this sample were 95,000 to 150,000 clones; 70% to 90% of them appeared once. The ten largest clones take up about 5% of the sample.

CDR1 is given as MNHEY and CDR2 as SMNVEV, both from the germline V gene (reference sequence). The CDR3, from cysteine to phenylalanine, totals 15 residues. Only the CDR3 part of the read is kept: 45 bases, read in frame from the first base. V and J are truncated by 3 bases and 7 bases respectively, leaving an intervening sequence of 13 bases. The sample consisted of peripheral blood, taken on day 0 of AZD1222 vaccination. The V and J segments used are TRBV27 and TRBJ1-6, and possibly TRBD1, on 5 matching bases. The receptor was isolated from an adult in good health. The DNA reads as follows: TGTGCCAGCAGTTTGAGGGGAACAGCCAATTCACCCCTCCACTTT. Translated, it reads CASSLRGTANSPLHF.